This T cell receptor beta chain was profiled in a study of blood T cell repertoires in COVID-19. Turning to the study itself: The United States, Italy and Spain provided the acute and convalescent COVID-19 samples.

Authors' methods: Amplification of reference gene primers provided the estimated nucleated cell counts. The protocol was immunoSEQ multiplex PCR, while the TCRdb copy is restricted to in-frame clones and leaves out a portion. That table furnishes V, J and clone size, whereas the DNA furnished D and trimming. The data show a few hundred thousand clones, around 89% seen once. The sample was peripheral blood. The source of this sequence is a man aged 25 to 45 with acute or convalescent COVID-19.

The DNA for the CDR3 is TGTGCCAGCAGTTTCAGGGGGCTAGGTTTTGGCTACACCTTC. Its translation: CASSFRGLGFGYTF. The chain uses TRBV27 and TRBJ1-2, with 8 positions matching TRBD1. CDR1 and CDR2 (germline): MNHEY, SMNVEV (reference sequence). J lost 7 bases, V lost 3 bases, and 7 bases had no gene match. There are 14 residues in the CDR3.